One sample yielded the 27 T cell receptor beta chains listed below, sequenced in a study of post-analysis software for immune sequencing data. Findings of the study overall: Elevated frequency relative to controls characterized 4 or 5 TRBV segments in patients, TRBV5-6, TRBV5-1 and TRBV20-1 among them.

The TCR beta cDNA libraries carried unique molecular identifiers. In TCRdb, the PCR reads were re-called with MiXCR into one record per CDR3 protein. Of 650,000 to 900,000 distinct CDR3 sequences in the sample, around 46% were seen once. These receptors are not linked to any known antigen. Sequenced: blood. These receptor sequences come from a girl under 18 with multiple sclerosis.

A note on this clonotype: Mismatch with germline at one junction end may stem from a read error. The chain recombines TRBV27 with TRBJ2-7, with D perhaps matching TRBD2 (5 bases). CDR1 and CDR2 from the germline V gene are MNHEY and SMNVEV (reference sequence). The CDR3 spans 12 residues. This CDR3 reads CASSSRASEQNF. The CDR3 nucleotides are TGTGCCAGCAGTTCGCGGGCCAGCGAGCAGAACTTC.

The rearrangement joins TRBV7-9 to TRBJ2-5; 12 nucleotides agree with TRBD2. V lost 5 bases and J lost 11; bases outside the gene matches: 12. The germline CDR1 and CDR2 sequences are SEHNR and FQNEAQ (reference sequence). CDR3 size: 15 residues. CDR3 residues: CASSIGLAGFKEQYF. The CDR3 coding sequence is TGTGCCAGCAGCATAGGACTAGCGGGATTTAAGGAGCAGTACTTC.

CDR3 sequence reads: CASSRTDGPAGYTF. CDR3 nucleotides: TGTGCCAGCAGCCGGACGGACGGGCCCGCGGGCTACACCTTC. The chain recombines TRBV4-2 with TRBJ1-2; D call uncertain. Trimming left V 4 bases short and J 8 bases short, with 17 bases between. Germline CDR1 and CDR2: LGHNA and YNFKEQ. The CDR3 loop spans 14 amino acids.

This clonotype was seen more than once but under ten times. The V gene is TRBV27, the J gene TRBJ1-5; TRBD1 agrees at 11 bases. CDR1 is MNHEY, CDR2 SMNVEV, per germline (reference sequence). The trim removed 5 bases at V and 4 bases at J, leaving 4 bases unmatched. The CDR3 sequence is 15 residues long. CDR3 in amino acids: CASSGQGAINQPQHF. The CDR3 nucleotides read TGTGCCAGCAGTGGACAGGGGGCGATAAATCAGCCCCAGCATTTT.

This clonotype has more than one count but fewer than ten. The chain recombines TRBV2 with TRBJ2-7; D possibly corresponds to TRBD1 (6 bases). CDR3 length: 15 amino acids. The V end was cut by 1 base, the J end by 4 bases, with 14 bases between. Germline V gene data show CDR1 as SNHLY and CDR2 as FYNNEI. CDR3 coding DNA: TGTGCCAGCAGTGAAGAGTGGCAGGGGTCGTACGAGCAGTACTTC. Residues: CASSEEWQGSYEQYF.

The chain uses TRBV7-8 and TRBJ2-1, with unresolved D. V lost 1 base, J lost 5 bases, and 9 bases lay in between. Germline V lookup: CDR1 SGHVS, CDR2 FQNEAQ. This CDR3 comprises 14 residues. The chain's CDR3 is CASSLGAKNNEQFF. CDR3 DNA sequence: TGTGCCAGCAGCTTAGGAGCGAAAAACAATGAGCAGTTCTTC.

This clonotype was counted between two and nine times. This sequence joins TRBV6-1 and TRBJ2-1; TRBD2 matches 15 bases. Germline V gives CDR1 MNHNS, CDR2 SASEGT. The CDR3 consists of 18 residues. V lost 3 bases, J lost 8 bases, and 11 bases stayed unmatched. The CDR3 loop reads CASSDRTSGRGRADEQFF. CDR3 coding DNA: TGTGCCAGCAGTGACCGGACTAGCGGGAGGGGCCGTGCGGATGAGCAGTTCTTC.

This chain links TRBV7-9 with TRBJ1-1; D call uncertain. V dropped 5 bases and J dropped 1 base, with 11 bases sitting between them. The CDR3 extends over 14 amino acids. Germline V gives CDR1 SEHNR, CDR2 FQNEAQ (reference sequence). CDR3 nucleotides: TGTGCCAGCAGCCCGAATTGGGAGAACACTGAAGCTTTCTTT. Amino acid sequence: CASSPNWENTEAFF.

The CDR3: CASSSAGGGDTQYF. The CDR3 DNA sequence: TGTGCCAGCAGTTCTGCGGGAGGGGGGGATACGCAGTATTTT. The V and J genes are TRBV27 and TRBJ2-3, with 9 bases aligning to TRBD2. Germline assignment: CDR1 MNHEY and CDR2 SMNVEV (reference sequence). The CDR3 spans 14 residues. J lost 6 bases, V lost 4 bases, and 5 bases had no gene match.

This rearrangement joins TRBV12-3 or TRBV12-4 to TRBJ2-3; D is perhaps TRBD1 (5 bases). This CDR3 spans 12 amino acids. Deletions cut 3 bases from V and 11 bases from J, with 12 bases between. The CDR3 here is CASSLAGLVQYF. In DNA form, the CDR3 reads TGTGCCAGCAGTTTGGCAGGGTTGGTGCAGTATTTT.

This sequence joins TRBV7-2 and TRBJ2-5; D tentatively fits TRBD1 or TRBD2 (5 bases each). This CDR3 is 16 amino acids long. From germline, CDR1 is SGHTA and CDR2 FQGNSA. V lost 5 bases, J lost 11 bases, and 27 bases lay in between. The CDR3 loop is CASSRDGAYESEEQYF. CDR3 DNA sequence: TGTGCCAGCAGCCGGGACGGTGCCTACGAGTCGGAGGAGCAGTACTTC.

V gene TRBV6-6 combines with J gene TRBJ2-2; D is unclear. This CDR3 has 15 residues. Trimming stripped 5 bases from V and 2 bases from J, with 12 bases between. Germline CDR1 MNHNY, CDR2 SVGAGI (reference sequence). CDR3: CASSHIGRNTGELFF. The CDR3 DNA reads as TGTGCCAGCAGTCATATCGGTCGTAACACCGGGGAGCTGTTTTTT.

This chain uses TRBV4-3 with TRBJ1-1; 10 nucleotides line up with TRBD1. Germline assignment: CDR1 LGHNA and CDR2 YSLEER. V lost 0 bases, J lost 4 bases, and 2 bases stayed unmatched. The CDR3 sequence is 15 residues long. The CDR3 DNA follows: TGCGCCAGCAGCCAAGATGGACAGGGGGTCACTGAAGCTTTCTTT. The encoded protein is CASSQDGQGVTEAFF.

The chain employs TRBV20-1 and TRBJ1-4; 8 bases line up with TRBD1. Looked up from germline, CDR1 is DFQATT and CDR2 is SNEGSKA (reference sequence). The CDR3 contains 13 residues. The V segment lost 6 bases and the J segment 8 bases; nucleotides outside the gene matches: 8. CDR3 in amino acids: CSAQGQVGEKLFF. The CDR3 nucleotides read TGCAGTGCCCAGGGACAGGTTGGAGAAAAACTGTTTTTT.

CDR3 sequence reads: CASSAGLASDEQYF. Written as DNA, the CDR3 is TGCGCCAGCAGCGCGGGACTAGCGTCCGACGAGCAGTACTTC. The chain carries TRBV5-1 and TRBJ2-7; 10 bases map to TRBD2. The CDR3 is 14 amino acids. The germline V gene encodes CDR1 SGHRS and CDR2 YFSETQ. With 4 bases clipped from V and 5 bases from J, the junction kept 6 bases outside the gene matches.

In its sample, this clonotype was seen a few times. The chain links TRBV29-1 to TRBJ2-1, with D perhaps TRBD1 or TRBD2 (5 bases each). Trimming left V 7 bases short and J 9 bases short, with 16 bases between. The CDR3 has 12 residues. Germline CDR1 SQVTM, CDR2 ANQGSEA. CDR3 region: CSAEGPGSEQFF. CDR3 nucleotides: TGCAGCGCTGAGGGCCCAGGGAGTGAGCAGTTCTTC.

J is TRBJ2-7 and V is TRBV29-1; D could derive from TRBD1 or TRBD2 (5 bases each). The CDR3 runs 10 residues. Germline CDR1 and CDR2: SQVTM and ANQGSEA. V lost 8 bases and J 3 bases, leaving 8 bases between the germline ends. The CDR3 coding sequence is TGCAGCCCGAGGGGCTACGAGCAGTACTTC. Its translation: CSPRGYEQYF.

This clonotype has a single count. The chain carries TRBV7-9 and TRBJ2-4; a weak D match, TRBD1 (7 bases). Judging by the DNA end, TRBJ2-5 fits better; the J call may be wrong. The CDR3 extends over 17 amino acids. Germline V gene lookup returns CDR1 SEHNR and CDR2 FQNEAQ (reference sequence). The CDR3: CASSHGGCGTAQETQYF. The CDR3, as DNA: TGTGCCAGCAGTCATGGGGGCTGCGGGACAGCCCAAGAGACCCAGTACTTC.

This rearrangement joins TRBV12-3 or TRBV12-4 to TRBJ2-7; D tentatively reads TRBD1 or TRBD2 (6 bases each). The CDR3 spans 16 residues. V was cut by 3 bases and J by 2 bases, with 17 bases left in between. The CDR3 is CASSFRGPGKTYEQYF. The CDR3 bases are TGTGCCAGCAGTTTTCGGGGGCCAGGGAAAACCTACGAGCAGTACTTC.

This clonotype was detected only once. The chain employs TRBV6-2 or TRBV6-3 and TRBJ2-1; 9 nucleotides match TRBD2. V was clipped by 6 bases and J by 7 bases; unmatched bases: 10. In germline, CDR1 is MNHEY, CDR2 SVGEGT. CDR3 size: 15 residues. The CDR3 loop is CASSLTSGGRNEQFF. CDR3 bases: TGTGCCAGCAGCTTGACTAGCGGAGGCCGGAATGAGCAGTTCTTC.

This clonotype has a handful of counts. CDR3 region: CASSLGLAGSGEQYF. The CDR3, as DNA: TGTGCCAGCAGCTTGGGACTAGCGGGATCCGGGGAGCAGTACTTC. This chain links TRBV7-9 with TRBJ2-1, with 13 bases matching TRBD2. The J call is in doubt because the DNA end fits TRBJ2-7 better. The germline V gene encodes CDR1 SEHNR and CDR2 FQNEAQ (reference sequence). The CDR3 totals 15 residues.

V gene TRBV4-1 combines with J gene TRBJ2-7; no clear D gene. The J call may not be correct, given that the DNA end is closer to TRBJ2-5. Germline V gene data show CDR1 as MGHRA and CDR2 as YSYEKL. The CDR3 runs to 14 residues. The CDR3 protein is CASSQEDRGETQYF. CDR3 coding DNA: TGCGCCAGCAGCCAAGAGGACCGAGGAGAGACCCAGTACTTC.

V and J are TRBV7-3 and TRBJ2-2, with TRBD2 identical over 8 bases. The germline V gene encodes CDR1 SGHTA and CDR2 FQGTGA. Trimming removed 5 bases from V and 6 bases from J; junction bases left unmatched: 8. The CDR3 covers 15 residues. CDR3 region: CASSRSGRGAGELFF. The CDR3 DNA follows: TGTGCCAGCAGCCGGAGCGGGAGAGGTGCCGGGGAGCTGTTTTTT.

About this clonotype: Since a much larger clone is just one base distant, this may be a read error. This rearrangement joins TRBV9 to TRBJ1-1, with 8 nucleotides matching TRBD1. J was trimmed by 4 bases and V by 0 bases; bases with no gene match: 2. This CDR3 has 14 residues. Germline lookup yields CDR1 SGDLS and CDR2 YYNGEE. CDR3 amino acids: CASSVGQGTTEAFF. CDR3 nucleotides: TGTGCCAGCAGCGTAGGACAGGGGACCACTGAAGCTTTCTTT.

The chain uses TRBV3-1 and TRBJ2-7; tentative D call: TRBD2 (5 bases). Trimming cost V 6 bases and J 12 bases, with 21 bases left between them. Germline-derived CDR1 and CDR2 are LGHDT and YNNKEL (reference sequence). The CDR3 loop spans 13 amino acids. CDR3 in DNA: TGTGCCAGCAGTCGGAGAGCGGTAAACATTCGGTACTTC. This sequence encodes CASSRRAVNIRYF.

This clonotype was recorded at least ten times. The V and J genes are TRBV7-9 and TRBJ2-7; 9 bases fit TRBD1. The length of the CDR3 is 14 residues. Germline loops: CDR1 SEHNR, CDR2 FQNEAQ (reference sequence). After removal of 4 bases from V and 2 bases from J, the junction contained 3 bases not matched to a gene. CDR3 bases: TGTGCCAGCAGCTCCCGGGACAGGGCCTACGAGCAGTACTTC. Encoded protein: CASSSRDRAYEQYF.

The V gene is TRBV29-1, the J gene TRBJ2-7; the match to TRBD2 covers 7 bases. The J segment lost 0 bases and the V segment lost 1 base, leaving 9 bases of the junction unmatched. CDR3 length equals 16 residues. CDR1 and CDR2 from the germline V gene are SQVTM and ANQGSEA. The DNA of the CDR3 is TGCAGCGTTGAAGCAGGTCTCGGGGGGATCTCCTACGAGCAGTACTTC. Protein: CSVEAGLGGISYEQYF.